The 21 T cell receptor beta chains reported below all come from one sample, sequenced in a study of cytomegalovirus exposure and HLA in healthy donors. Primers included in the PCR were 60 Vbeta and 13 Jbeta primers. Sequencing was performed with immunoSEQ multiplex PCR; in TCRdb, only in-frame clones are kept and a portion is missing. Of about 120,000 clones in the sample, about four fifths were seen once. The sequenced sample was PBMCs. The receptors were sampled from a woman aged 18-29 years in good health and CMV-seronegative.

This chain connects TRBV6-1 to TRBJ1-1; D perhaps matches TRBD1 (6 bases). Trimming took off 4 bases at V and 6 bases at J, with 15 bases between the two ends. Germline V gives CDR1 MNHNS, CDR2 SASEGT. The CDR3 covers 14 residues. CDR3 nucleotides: TGTGCCAGCAGTGGGCTGGGGGGGCACCCTGAAGCTTTCTTT. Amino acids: CASSGLGGHPEAFF.

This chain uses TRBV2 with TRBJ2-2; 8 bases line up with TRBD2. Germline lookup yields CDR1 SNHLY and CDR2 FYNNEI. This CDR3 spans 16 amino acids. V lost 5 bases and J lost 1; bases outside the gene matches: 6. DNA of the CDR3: TGTGCCAGCAGTACCCTTAGCGGGGAGAACACCGGGGAGCTGTTTTTT. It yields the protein CASSTLSGENTGELFF.

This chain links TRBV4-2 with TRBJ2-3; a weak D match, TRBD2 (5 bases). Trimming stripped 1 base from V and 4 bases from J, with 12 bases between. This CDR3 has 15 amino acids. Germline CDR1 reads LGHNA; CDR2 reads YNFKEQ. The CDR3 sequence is CASSQGGLAADTQYF. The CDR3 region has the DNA TGTGCCAGCAGCCAAGGAGGTCTAGCAGCAGATACGCAGTATTTT.

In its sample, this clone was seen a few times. As DNA, the CDR3 is TGCGCCAGCATTTCCGGGACAGGGGGCGAGACCCAGTACTTC. This encodes CASISGTGGETQYF. This chain joins TRBV5-1 and TRBJ2-5; 12 bases map to TRBD1. The CDR3 contains 14 residues. Trimming at V came to 6 bases and at J to 5 bases, leaving 5 bases not matched to a gene. CDR1 and CDR2 (germline): SGHRS, YFSETQ.

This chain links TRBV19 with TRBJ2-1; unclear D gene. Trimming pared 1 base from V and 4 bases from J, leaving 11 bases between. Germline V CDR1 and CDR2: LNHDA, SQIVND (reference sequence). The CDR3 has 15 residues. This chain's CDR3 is CASSIAGLDYNEQFF. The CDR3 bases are TGTGCCAGTAGTATAGCGGGTTTGGATTACAATGAGCAGTTCTTC.

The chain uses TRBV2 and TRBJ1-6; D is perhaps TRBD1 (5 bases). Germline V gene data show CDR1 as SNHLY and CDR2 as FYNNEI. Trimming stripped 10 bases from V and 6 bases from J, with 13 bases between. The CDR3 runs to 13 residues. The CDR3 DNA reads TGTGCCACCAGGGCACAGGTTAATTCACCCCTCCACTTT. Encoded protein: CATRAQVNSPLHF.

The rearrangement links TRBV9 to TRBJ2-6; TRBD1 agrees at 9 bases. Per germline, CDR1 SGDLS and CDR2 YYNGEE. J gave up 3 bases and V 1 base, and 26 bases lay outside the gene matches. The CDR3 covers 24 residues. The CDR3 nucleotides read TGTGCCAGCAGCGTATTGCTTGGAGGACTTCGGGGGACAGGGAGATCTGATGGGGCCAACGTCCTGACTTTC. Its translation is CASSVLLGGLRGTGRSDGANVLTF.

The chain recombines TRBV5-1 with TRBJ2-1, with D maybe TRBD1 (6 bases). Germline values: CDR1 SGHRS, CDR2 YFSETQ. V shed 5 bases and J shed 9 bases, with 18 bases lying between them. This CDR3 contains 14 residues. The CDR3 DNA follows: TGCGCCAGCAGGCTGGGGGCCTTACAAGGTGAGCAGTTCTTC. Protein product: CASRLGALQGEQFF.

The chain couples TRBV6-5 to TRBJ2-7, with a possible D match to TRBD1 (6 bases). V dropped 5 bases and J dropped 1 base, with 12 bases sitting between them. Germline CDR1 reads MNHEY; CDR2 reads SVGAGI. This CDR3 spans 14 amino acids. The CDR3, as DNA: TGTGCCAGCAGTCCCCGGGACAATTCCTACGAGCAGTACTTC. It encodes CASSPRDNSYEQYF.

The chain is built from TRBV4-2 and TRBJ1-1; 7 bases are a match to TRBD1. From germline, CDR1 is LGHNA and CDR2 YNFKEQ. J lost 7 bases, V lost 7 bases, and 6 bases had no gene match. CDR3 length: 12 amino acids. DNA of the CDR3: TGTGCCAGCAAGGGTGGGGACAGTGAAGCTTTCTTT. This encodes CASKGGDSEAFF.

DNA of the CDR3: TGTGCCAGCGGAGCCTACGAGCAGTACTTC. Translated: CASGAYEQYF. V gene TRBV2 combines with J gene TRBJ2-7; D is unclear. The CDR3 extends over 10 amino acids. Per the germline V gene, CDR1 is SNHLY and CDR2 is FYNNEI. Between the trimmed V and J ends, which lost 8 bases and 2 bases, there was a span of 4 bases. The full variable domain, its missing parts supplied by reference TRBV2 and TRBJ2-7, is EPEVTQTPSHQVTQMGQEVILRCVPISNHLYFYWYRQILGQKVEFLVSFYNNEISEKSEIFDDQFSVERPDGSNFTLKIRSTKLEDSAMYFCASGAYEQYFGPGTRLTVT.

The CDR3 loop is CASSTRDRGLHEQFF. The CDR3 nucleotides are TGTGCCAGCAGCACCCGGGACAGGGGGCTCCATGAGCAGTTCTTC. The V gene is TRBV14, the J gene TRBJ2-1; 12 bases fit TRBD1. The ends lost 5 bases at V and 8 bases at J; junction bases unmatched: 7. This CDR3 has 15 residues. Germline CDR1 reads SGHDN; CDR2 reads FVKESK.

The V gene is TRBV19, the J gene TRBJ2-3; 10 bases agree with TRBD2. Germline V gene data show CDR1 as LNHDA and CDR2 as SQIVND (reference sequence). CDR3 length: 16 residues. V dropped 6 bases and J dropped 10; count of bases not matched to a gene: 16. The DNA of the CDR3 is TGTGCCAGTAGCCCGCTGAGCGGGGGGGCCGGTGGGGCGCAGTATTTT. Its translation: CASSPLSGGAGGAQYF.

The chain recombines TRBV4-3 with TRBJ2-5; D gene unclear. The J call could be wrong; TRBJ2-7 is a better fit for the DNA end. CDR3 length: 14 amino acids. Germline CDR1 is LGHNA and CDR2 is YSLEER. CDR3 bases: TGCGCCAGCAGCGCTTCCTTGGGCTCCTACGAGCAGTACTTC. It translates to CASSASLGSYEQYF.

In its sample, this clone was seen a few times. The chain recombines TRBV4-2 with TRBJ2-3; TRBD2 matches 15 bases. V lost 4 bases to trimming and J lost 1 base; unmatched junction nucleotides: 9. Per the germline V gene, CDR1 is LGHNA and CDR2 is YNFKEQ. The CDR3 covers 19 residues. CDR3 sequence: CASSLTGLAGGPGTDTQYF. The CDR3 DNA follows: TGTGCCAGCAGCCTTACCGGACTAGCGGGAGGGCCCGGCACAGATACGCAGTATTTT.

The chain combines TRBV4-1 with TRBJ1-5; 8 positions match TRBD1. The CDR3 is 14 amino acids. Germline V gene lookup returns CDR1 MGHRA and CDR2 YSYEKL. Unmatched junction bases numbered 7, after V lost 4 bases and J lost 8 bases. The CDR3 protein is CASSPQGAKEPQHF. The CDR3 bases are TGCGCCAGCAGCCCTCAGGGGGCCAAAGAGCCCCAGCATTTT.

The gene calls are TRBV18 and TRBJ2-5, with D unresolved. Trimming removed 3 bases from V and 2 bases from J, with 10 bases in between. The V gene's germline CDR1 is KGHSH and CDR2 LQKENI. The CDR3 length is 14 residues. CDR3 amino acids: CASSPRYGQETQYF. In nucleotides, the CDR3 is TGTGCCAGCTCACCCCGGTACGGTCAAGAGACCCAGTACTTC. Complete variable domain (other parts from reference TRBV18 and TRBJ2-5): NAGVMQNPRHLVRRRGQEARLRCSPMKGHSHVYWYRQLPEEGLKFMVYLQKENIIDESGMPKERFSAEFPKEGPSILRIQQVVRGDSAAYFCASSPRYGQETQYFGPGTRLLVL.

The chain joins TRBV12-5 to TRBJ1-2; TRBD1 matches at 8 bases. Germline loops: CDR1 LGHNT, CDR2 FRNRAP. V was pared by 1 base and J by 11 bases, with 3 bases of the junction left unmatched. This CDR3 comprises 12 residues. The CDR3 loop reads CASGLARGRYTF. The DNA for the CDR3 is TGTGCTAGTGGTTTGGCCAGGGGGCGATACACCTTC. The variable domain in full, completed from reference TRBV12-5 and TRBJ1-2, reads DARVTQTPRHKVTEMGQEVTMRCQPILGHNTVFWYRQTMMQGLELLAYFRNRAPLDDSGMPKDRFSAEMPDATLATLKIQPSEPRDSAVYFCASGLARGRYTFGSGTRLTVV.

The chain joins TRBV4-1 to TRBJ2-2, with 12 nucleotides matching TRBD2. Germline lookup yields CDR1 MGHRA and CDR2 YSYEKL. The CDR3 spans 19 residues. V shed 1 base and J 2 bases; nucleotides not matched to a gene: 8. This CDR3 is CASSQAGGTSGPNTGELFF. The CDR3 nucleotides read TGCGCCAGCAGCCAAGCCGGGGGGACTAGCGGGCCCAACACCGGGGAGCTGTTTTTT.

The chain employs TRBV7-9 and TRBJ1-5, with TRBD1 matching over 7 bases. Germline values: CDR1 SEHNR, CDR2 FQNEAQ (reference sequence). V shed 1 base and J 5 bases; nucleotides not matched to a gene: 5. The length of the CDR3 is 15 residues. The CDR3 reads CASSLGAGGDQPQHF. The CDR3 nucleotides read TGTGCCAGCAGCTTAGGGGCAGGGGGAGATCAGCCCCAGCATTTT.

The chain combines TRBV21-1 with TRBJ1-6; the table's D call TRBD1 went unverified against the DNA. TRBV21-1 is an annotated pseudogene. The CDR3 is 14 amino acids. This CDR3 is CASSSRQEETPLHF. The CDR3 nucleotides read TGTGCCAGCAGCTCCCGACAGGAGGAGACACCCCTCCACTTT.